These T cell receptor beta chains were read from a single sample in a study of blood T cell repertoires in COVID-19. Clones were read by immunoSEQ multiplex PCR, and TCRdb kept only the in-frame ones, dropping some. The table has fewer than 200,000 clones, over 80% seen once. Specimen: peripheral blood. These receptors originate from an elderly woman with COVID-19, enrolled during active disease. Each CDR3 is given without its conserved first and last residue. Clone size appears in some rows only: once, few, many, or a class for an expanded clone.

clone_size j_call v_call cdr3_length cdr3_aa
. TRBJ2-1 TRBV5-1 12 ASREESLGGEQF
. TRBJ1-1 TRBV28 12 ASSLAGRGLEAF
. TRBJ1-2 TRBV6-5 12 ASRGGTEAYGYT
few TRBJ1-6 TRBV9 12 ASSVAGGGSPLH
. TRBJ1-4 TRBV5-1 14 ASSRQGEGTNEKLF
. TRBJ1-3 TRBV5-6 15 ASSLASGITSGNTIY
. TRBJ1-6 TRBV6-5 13 ASKGASSYNSPLH
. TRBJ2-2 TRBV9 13 ASSVDGSLNGELF
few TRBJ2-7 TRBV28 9 ASSRIYEQY
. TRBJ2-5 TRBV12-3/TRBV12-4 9 ASSSEETQY
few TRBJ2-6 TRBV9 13 ASSVREPGANVLT
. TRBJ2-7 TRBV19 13 ASSTAGLGSYEQY
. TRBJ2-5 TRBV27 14 ASSFLAGGRKETQY
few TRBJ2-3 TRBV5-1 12 ASSVRGRVDTQY
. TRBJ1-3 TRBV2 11 ASLGQFGNTIY
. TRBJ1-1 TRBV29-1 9 SGSDGAEAF
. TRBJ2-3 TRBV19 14 ASSITSGRVTDTQY
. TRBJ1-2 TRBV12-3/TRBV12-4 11 ASSLSTVHGYT
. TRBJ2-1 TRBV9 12 ASSGLAVHNEQF
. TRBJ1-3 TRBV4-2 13 ASSQVDSSGNTIY
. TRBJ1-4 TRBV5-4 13 ASSVGSGGNEKLF
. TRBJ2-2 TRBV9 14 ASSVGLAGHTGELF
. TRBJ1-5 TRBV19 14 ASRDRGKVGNQPQH
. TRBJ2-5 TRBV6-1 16 ASSEALGRLVGQETQY
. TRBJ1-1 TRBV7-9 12 ASTFPGTGTEAF
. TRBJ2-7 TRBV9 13 ASSLGQGASYEQY